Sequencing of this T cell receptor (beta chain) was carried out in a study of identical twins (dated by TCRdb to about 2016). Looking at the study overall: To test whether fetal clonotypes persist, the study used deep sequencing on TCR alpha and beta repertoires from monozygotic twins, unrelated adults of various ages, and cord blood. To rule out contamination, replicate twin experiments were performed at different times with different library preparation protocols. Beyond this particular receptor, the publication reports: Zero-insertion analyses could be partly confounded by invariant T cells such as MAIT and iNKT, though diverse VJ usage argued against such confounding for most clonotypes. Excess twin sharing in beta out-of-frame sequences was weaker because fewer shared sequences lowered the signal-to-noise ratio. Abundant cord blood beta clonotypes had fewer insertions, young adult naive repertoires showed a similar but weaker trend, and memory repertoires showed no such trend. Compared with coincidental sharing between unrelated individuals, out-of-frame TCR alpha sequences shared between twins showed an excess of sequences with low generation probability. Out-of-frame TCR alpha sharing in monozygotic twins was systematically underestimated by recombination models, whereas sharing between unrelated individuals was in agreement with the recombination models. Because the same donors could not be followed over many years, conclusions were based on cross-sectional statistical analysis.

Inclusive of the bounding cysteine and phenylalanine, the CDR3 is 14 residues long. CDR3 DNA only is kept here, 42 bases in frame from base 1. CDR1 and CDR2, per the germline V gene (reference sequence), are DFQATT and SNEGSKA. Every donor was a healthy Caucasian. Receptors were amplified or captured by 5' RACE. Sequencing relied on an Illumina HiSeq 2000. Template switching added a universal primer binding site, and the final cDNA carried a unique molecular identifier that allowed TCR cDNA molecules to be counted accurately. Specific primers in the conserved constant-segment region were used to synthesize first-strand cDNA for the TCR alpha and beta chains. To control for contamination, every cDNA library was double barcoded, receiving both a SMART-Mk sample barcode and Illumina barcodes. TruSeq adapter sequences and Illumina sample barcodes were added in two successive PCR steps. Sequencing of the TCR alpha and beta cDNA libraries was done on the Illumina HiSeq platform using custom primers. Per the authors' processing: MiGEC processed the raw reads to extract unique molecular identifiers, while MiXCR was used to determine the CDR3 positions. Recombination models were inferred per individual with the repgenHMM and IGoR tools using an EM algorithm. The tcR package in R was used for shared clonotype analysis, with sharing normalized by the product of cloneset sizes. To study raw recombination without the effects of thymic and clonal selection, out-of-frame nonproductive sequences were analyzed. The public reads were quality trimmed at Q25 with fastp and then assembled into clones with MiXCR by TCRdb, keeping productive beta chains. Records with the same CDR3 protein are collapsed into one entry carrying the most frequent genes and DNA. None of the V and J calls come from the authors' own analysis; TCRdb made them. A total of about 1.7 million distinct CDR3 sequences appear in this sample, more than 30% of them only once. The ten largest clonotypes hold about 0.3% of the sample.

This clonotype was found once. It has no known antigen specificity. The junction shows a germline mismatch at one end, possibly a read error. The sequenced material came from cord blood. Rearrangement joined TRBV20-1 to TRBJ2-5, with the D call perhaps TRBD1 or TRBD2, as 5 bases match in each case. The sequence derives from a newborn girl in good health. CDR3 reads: CGARDRVGEQTQYF. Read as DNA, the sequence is TGCGGTGCTAGAGATAGGGTGGGGGAACAGACCCAGTACTTC.